The rows below give T cell receptor beta chains drawn from one sample of a study of Tregs in tolerant kidney transplant recipients. The table came from immunoSEQ multiplex PCR; TCRdb's copy has only in-frame clones and leaves some out. The sample lists approximately 99,000 clones, almost 90% occurring once. The starting material was CD4+ T cells from blood, obtained before the transplant. The receptor set was obtained from a human donor who received a combined kidney and bone marrow transplant. Both conserved end residues are part of each CDR3. Each record gives: clone size, D gene, J gene, V gene, CDR3 DNA, CDR3 protein. A D gene is named only where the DNA matches it firmly. Some rows have no size entry. The others give once, few or many, or a class for an expanded clone.

- TRBD1 TRBJ1-2 TRBV5-1 TGCGCCAGCAGCTGGGGGACAGAAGTCACCTTC CASSWGTEVTF
- TRBD1 TRBJ1-6 TRBV5-4 TGTGCCAGCACCCTGGACAGGGGCAATTCACCCCTCCACTTT CASTLDRGNSPLHF
- - TRBJ2-7 TRBV7-9 TGTGCCAGCAGCTTAATCGGCGGCTACGAGCAGTACTTC CASSLIGGYEQYF
once TRBD2 TRBJ2-7 TRBV6-5 TGTGCCAGCAGTTATTCCCTCCGGGAGGGATCGTACTTC CASSYSLREGSYF
- - TRBJ2-3 TRBV5-1 TGCGCCAGCAGCTTGTCCGGGGTTTCAGATACGCAGTATTTT CASSLSGVSDTQYF
- - TRBJ2-7 TRBV7-2 TGTGCCAGCAGCTTCAGGGACAAGGGGTACGAGCAGTACTTC CASSFRDKGYEQYF
- TRBD1 TRBJ1-6 TRBV27 TGTGCAAGCGGGACAGAAAATAATTCACCCCTCCACTTT CASGTENNSPLHF
- - TRBJ1-1 TRBV5-8 TGTGCCAGCAGTCCTCGGGGGGGGAACACTGAAGCTTTCTTT CASSPRGGNTEAFF
- - TRBJ2-1 TRBV27 TGTGCCAGCAGTTTGGGCGGGGCAAAGTACAATGAGCAGTTCTTC CASSLGGAKYNEQFF
- - TRBJ1-1 TRBV11-2 TGTGCCAGCAGCTTAGATATCAGTAACACTGAAGCTTTCTTT CASSLDISNTEAFF
- TRBD1 TRBJ2-3 TRBV19 TGTGCCAGTAGTTACAGGGGGGCCATCACAGATACGCAGTATTTT CASSYRGAITDTQYF
- - TRBJ2-2 TRBV9 TGTGCCAGCAGCCATACAGCGAACACCGGGGAGCTGTTTTTT CASSHTANTGELFF
- - TRBJ2-2 TRBV2 TGTGCCAGCGGGAGGGCCAGGGGCGGGGAGCTGTTTTTT CASGRARGGELFF
- - TRBJ1-2 TRBV12-5 TGTGCTAGTGGTGGCGACGGGGGGTTCGGGTATGGCTACACCTTC CASGGDGGFGYGYTF
few - TRBJ1-5 TRBV19 TGTGCCAGTAGTAAAGAGGGAGCACGGAGCAATCAGCCCCAGCATTTT CASSKEGARSNQPQHF
- TRBD1 TRBJ2-2 TRBV19 TGTGCCAGTAGTTCAGGGGCAGGGGGATTGTCCGGGGAGCTGTTTTTT CASSSGAGGLSGELFF
- TRBD1 TRBJ1-1 TRBV7-6 TGTGCCAGCAGCTCCTTACCGGGACAGGGGGCAGCTTTCTTT CASSSLPGQGAAFF
- - TRBJ2-7 TRBV10-1 TGCGCCAGCAGTGTTCGGGTCTCCTACGAGCAGTACTTC CASSVRVSYEQYF
- TRBD2 TRBJ2-5 TRBV2 TGTGCCAGCGGGGGAAGACTAGCGAAAGAGACCCAGTACTTC CASGGRLAKETQYF
few - TRBJ1-2 TRBV6-5 TGTGCCAGCGGTGGGCAGGGTGTCGGAAACTATGGCTACACCTTC CASGGQGVGNYGYTF
- TRBD1 TRBJ1-3 TRBV4-1 TGCGCCAGCAGCCAGTTTACAGGGGCTGGAAACACCATATATTTT CASSQFTGAGNTIYF
- - TRBJ1-3 TRBV15 TGTGCCACCAGCAGAGGGGGGGACGGAAACACCATATATTTT CATSRGGDGNTIYF
- TRBD2 TRBJ2-1 TRBV19 TGTGCCACCCAACCTAGCGGGAGGGGCGATGAGCAGTTCTTC CATQPSGRGDEQFF
- TRBD1 TRBJ1-5 TRBV28 TGTGCCAGCAGCCCCGGGACAGGGTTTAGCAATCAGCCCCAGCATTTT CASSPGTGFSNQPQHF
- TRBD1 TRBJ1-5 TRBV19 TGTGCCAGTAGTGGACAGGGACCCCCGGGGCAGCCCCAGCATTTT CASSGQGPPGQPQHF
- - TRBJ2-2 TRBV19 TGTGCCAGTAGTATATCCGGGGACAAAGGTGGGCTGTTTTTT CASSISGDKGGLFF
- - TRBJ1-1 TRBV2 TGTGCCAGCCTGGTCCGAGGGAAAACTGAAGCTTTCTTT CASLVRGKTEAFF
- - TRBJ2-7 TRBV15 TGTGCCACCAGCAGAGATTTGGCAGGGGTAACCTACGAGCAGTACTTC CATSRDLAGVTYEQYF
once TRBD2 TRBJ2-7 TRBV10-3 TGTGCCCACGGGGAGGGGTCCCTCTCCTACGAGCAGTACTTC CAHGEGSLSYEQYF
- - TRBJ2-7 TRBV29-1 TGCAGCGTTGAAGAGGCAGGGAAATCCTACGAGCAGTACTTC CSVEEAGKSYEQYF
- TRBD2 TRBJ2-4 TRBV19 TGTGCCAGTAGTATAGGGGGGCCTAGCGGGAGAAACATTCAGTACTTC CASSIGGPSGRNIQYF
- TRBD1 TRBJ2-3 TRBV6-5 TGTGCCAGCAGTCCCGACAGGGCGGCAGATACGCAGTATTTT CASSPDRAADTQYF
- TRBD1 TRBJ1-1 TRBV5-1 TGCGCCAGCAGCCCCGGGACAGGTAACATGAACACTGAAGCTTTCTTT CASSPGTGNMNTEAFF
- TRBD2 TRBJ2-2 TRBV7-2 TGTGCCAGCAGCTTCCGAGCGGGGGCGAACACCGGGGAGCTGTTTTTT CASSFRAGANTGELFF
- TRBD1 TRBJ2-7 TRBV18 TGTGCCAGCTCAGAGGACAGGACCTACGAGCAGTACTTC CASSEDRTYEQYF
- - TRBJ2-2 TRBV7-8 TGTGCCAGCAGCTTTCCATCCGGGGAGCTGTTTTTT CASSFPSGELFF
- - TRBJ1-2 TRBV29-1 TGCAGCGTACAGGACGAGATCTATGGCTACACCTTC CSVQDEIYGYTF
once TRBD2 TRBJ2-1 TRBV4-3 TGCGCCAGCAGCCAAGATGTGCGCTCGCTAGCGGGGGACAATGAGCAGTTCTTC CASSQDVRSLAGDNEQFF
- - TRBJ2-6 TRBV7-2 TGTGCCAGCAGCTTAGCTTCCACATCTGGGGCCAACGTCCTGACTTTC CASSLASTSGANVLTF
- - TRBJ2-7 TRBV7-2 TGTGCCAGCAGCTCCTATACCTCCTACGAGCAGTACTTC CASSSYTSYEQYF
- TRBD2 TRBJ2-2 TRBV4-1 TGCGCCAGCAGCCAAGAAGGCAGCGGGGGGCCCGGGGAGCTGTTTTTT CASSQEGSGGPGELFF
- - TRBJ2-7 TRBV5-1 TGCGCCAGCAGCTTGGGCCGGACAGCTCACTCCTACGAGCAGTACTTC CASSLGRTAHSYEQYF
once - TRBJ1-2 TRBV9 TGTGCCAGCAGCCTTAGGGCAGGGAAGGGCTACACCTTC CASSLRAGKGYTF
- - TRBJ2-3 TRBV7-2 TGTGCCAGCAGCCCCAGGGGGGTGCGGGATACGCAGTATTTT CASSPRGVRDTQYF
- TRBD1 TRBJ1-6 TRBV9 TGTGCCAGCAGCCATGCCCCCGGGACAGGGTATGGTTCACCCCTCCACTTT CASSHAPGTGYGSPLHF
- - TRBJ2-1 TRBV11-2 TGTGCCAGCAGCTTAGCGTTACGGGGTAACAATGAGCAGTTCTTC CASSLALRGNNEQFF
- - TRBJ2-1 TRBV7-6 TGTGCCAGCAGTCCGGGTCGGGTCAATGAGCAGTTCTTC CASSPGRVNEQFF
- - TRBJ2-7 TRBV2 TGTGCCGGCCGGGGGGGACAGAAGTCCTACGAGCAGTACTTC CAGRGGQKSYEQYF
- - TRBJ1-5 TRBV5-1 TGCGCCAGCAGCTCGGGGGTTTTGGATCAGCCCCAGCATTTT CASSSGVLDQPQHF
few - TRBJ1-2 TRBV29-1 TGCAGCGTTGAGCCGCACATCTATGGCTACACCTTC CSVEPHIYGYTF
once TRBD1 TRBJ2-3 TRBV5-6 TGTGCCAGCAGCTTGGTGCCAGGGGGTCGAGATACGCAGTATTTT CASSLVPGGRDTQYF
- - TRBJ2-1 TRBV6-5 TGTGCCAGCAGTTATTCCTTCGGGGCGGGATCGGGCGAGCAGTTCTTC CASSYSFGAGSGEQFF
- - TRBJ2-1 TRBV7-9 TGTGCCAGCAGCTTAGAACTAGTAGATGAGCAGTTCTTC CASSLELVDEQFF
- - TRBJ2-7 TRBV7-2 TGTGCCAGCAGCTTAGTGGTGGGAGTAGTGTACTTC CASSLVVGVVYF
- - TRBJ2-3 TRBV18 TGTGCCAGCTCTCCAGGGCCGAGCACAGATACGCAGTATTTT CASSPGPSTDTQYF